The 29 T cell receptor beta chains presented below share a single source sample, sequenced in a study of Ad26.COV2.S vaccination and SARS-CoV-2 variants. The method was immunoSEQ multiplex PCR; TCRdb's version includes in-frame clones alone and lacks a portion of them. Found here are a few hundred thousand clones, approximately 87% of them singletons; the top ten hold 5.5%. The treatment: over 15 received Ad26.COV2.S at low or high dose, single or two shots; 5 received placebo; per-sample allocation not given. It was on day 63 after the first vaccine or placebo injection that samples were taken. The material was peripheral blood, obtained in a trial of Ad26.COV2.S vaccine versus placebo. The receptors were gathered from a person between 18 and 59 years old who received the Ad26.COV2.S COVID-19 vaccine or a placebo.

This chain uses TRBV6-5 with TRBJ2-3, with D uncertain. CDR3 length: 14 amino acids. Trimming left V 1 base short and J 0 bases short, with 5 bases between. Germline CDR1 reads MNHEY; CDR2 reads SVGAGI. The CDR3 loop is CASSYWDSTDTQYF. The CDR3 DNA reads as TGTGCCAGCAGTTACTGGGATAGCACAGATACGCAGTATTTT.

The chain combines TRBV28 with TRBJ1-1; tentatively, D is TRBD1 (5 bases). V was trimmed by 6 bases and J by 1 base, leaving 15 bases between them. Germline V gene sequence: CDR1 MDHEN, CDR2 SYDVKM. The CDR3 loop spans 15 amino acids. The CDR3 DNA is TGTGCCAGCAGGGAACATGGGGGTGGGAACACTGAAGCTTTCTTT. The encoded protein is CASREHGGGNTEAFF. The complete variable domain, with remaining parts taken from reference TRBV28 and TRBJ1-1, reads DVKVTQSSRYLVKRTGEKVFLECVQDMDHENMFWYRQDPGLGLRLIYFSYDVKMKEKGDIPEGYSVSREKKERFSLILESASTNQTSMYLCASREHGGGNTEAFFGQGTRLTVV.

V usage is TRBV3-1 (or the pseudogene TRBV3-2) and J usage is TRBJ2-1; unclear D gene. Germline values: CDR1 LGHDT, CDR2 YNNKEL (reference sequence). The CDR3 runs 11 residues. The V and J ends lost 5 bases and 10 bases respectively, with 9 bases between them. The CDR3 DNA reads TGTGCCAGCAGCTTTACATGGGAGCAGTTCTTC. It is translated as CASSFTWEQFF.

The chain uses TRBV19 and TRBJ1-3, with 9 positions matching TRBD1. From germline, CDR1 is LNHDA and CDR2 SQIVND (reference sequence). CDR3 length: 16 residues. Trimming cost V 4 bases and J 2 bases; bases outside gene matches: 6. The CDR3 sequence is CASSKPGQGPGNTIYF. Written as DNA, the CDR3 is TGTGCCAGTAGTAAACCGGGACAGGGTCCTGGAAACACCATATATTTT.

The chain links TRBV10-3 to TRBJ2-7; 9 bases fit TRBD2. Losses at the gene ends were 8 bases for V and 0 bases for J; bases not matched to a gene: 8. CDR1 is ENHRY, CDR2 SYGVKD, per germline. This CDR3 is 15 amino acids long. The CDR3 region has the DNA TGTGCCATCCAGCGAGGTAGCGGGGGCTCCTACGAGCAGTACTTC. Amino acid sequence: CAIQRGSGGSYEQYF.

The chain couples TRBV4-3 to TRBJ1-1; D is perhaps TRBD1 (5 bases). Germline loops: CDR1 LGHNA, CDR2 YSLEER. The CDR3 has 15 residues. Trimming stripped 0 bases from V and 9 bases from J, with 17 bases between. CDR3 nucleotides: TGCGCCAGCAGCCAAGATGATCGGGCAGGGAGTAAAGCTTTCTTT. The encoded protein is CASSQDDRAGSKAFF.

The genes are TRBV9 and TRBJ1-3; D gene unclear. Germline-derived CDR1 and CDR2 are SGDLS and YYNGEE. Trimming cost V 3 bases and J 0 bases, with 10 bases left between them. The length of the CDR3 is 15 residues. The CDR3, as DNA: TGTGCCAGCAGCGCACTCCAGAGCTCTGGAAACACCATATATTTT. Amino acid sequence: CASSALQSSGNTIYF.

The V gene is TRBV18, the J gene TRBJ2-7; 8 bases align to TRBD1. Germline V gene lookup returns CDR1 KGHSH and CDR2 LQKENI. The CDR3 is made up of 15 amino acids. V shed 3 bases, J shed 7 bases, and the junction held 11 bases outside the gene matches. In DNA, the CDR3 is TGTGCCAGCTCACCCCCGGGACAGGCCGTTGGGGAGCAGTACTTC. Protein product: CASSPPGQAVGEQYF. Combining the CDR3 with reference TRBV18 and TRBJ2-7 gives the whole variable domain NAGVMQNPRHLVRRRGQEARLRCSPMKGHSHVYWYRQLPEEGLKFMVYLQKENIIDESGMPKERFSAEFPKEGPSILRIQQVVRGDSAAYFCASSPPGQAVGEQYFGPGTRLTVT.

The chain recombines TRBV27 with TRBJ2-3, with a possible D match to TRBD2 (6 bases). The CDR3 extends over 16 amino acids. The germline V and J ends were trimmed by 1 base and 2 bases, with 13 bases remaining between them. Germline assignment: CDR1 MNHEY and CDR2 SMNVEV (reference sequence). CDR3 residues: CASSLFGGASTDTQYF. For the CDR3, the DNA is TGTGCCAGCAGTTTATTCGGAGGGGCCTCCACAGATACGCAGTATTTT.

The V and J genes are TRBV27 and TRBJ2-7; the D is unclear. This CDR3 has 14 amino acids. The V end lost 5 bases, the J end lost 0 bases, and 11 bases lay between the germline ends. Germline values: CDR1 MNHEY, CDR2 SMNVEV (reference sequence). CDR3 sequence: CASSRKLSSYEQYV. Written as DNA, the CDR3 is TGTGCCAGCAGTCGGAAGTTGAGCTCCTACGAGCAGTACGTC.

V gene TRBV18 combines with J gene TRBJ1-1, with D perhaps TRBD1 (5 bases). The CDR3 sequence is 16 residues long. Looked up from germline, CDR1 is KGHSH and CDR2 is LQKENI. With 3 bases removed from V and 8 bases from J, the gap between germline ends came to 22 bases. The CDR3 sequence: CASSPPSGVGVSEAFF. Written as DNA, the CDR3 is TGTGCCAGCTCACCCCCTTCCGGGGTGGGGGTTTCGGAAGCTTTCTTT.

The chain carries TRBV29-1 and TRBJ2-3; 7 positions match TRBD2. Trimming cost V 4 bases and J 4 bases; bases outside gene matches: 8. Per germline, CDR1 SQVTM and CDR2 ANQGSEA. The CDR3 sequence is 14 residues long. As DNA, the CDR3 is TGCAGCGTTGTACGGGCGGGGGTAGCAGATACGCAGTATTTT. This codes for CSVVRAGVADTQYF.

This rearrangement joins TRBV4-2 to TRBJ2-3; 10 bases map to TRBD2. This CDR3 is built from 17 residues. Germline V CDR1 and CDR2: LGHNA, YNFKEQ. Unmatched junction bases numbered 8, after V lost 4 bases and J lost 1 base. CDR3 residues: CASSRRPGTSGTDTQYF. CDR3 in DNA: TGTGCCAGCAGCCGACGTCCCGGGACTAGCGGCACAGATACGCAGTATTTT.

This clone has just one count. The rearrangement joins TRBV11-2 to TRBJ2-5; 11 nucleotides align to TRBD2. This CDR3 has 17 amino acids. J was trimmed by 3 bases and V by 3 bases; bases with no gene match: 9. Germline loops: CDR1 SGHAT, CDR2 FQNNGV. The CDR3 region has the DNA TGTGCCAGCAGCTTGGGTCCCCCGACTAGCGGGAAAGAGACCCAGTACTTC. Amino acids: CASSLGPPTSGKETQYF.

Regarding this clone: The sample contains more than one DNA sequence encoding this CDR3. The chain employs TRBV10-3 and TRBJ1-5, with D unclear. CDR3 length equals 12 residues. Germline V gene lookup returns CDR1 ENHRY and CDR2 SYGVKD. V lost 3 bases and J 4 bases, leaving 4 bases between the germline ends. The CDR3 reads CAISETNQPQHF. CDR3 in DNA: TGTGCCATCAGTGAAACTAATCAGCCCCAGCATTTT.

V gene TRBV7-2 combines with J gene TRBJ1-6; no firm D call. The V end was cut by 6 bases, the J end by 6 bases, with 15 bases between. Germline assignment: CDR1 SGHTA and CDR2 FQGNSA. The CDR3 sequence is 15 residues long. Here the CDR3 DNA reads TGTGCCAGCAGTCCCAGACTTCTGGGTAATTCACCCCTCCACTTT. Encoded protein: CASSPRLLGNSPLHF.

The chain couples TRBV10-3 to TRBJ1-5; D remains unclear. V shed 7 bases and J shed 3 bases, with 7 bases lying between them. The CDR3 is 12 residues long. Germline V gene sequence: CDR1 ENHRY, CDR2 SYGVKD. CDR3 loop: CAIKQDNQPQHF. CDR3 coding DNA: TGTGCCATCAAGCAGGACAATCAGCCCCAGCATTTT.

The chain couples TRBV19 to TRBJ1-5; tentative D call: TRBD1 (5 bases). The length of the CDR3 is 12 residues. CDR1 and CDR2 from the germline V gene are LNHDA and SQIVND (reference sequence). V was pared by 9 bases and J by 2 bases, with 8 bases between. CDR3: CASRDRNQPQHF. In DNA, the CDR3 is TGTGCCAGCCGGGACCGCAATCAGCCCCAGCATTTT.

The CDR3 loop is CATSQGTATYGYTF. CDR3 DNA: TGTGCCACCAGCCAAGGGACCGCCACCTATGGCTACACCTTC. This chain uses TRBV15 with TRBJ1-2; possible D gene TRBD1, 5 bases. V was clipped by 5 bases and J by 4 bases, with 14 bases between them. Germline V gene sequence: CDR1 LNHNV, CDR2 YYDKDF (reference sequence). The CDR3 totals 14 residues.

The chain's CDR3 is CASSVGGGPGQPQHF. The CDR3 region has the DNA TGTGCCAGCAGCGTAGGTGGGGGCCCGGGTCAGCCCCAGCATTTT. This chain joins TRBV9 and TRBJ1-5, with D perhaps TRBD1 (6 bases). The CDR3 is 15 amino acids. CDR1 and CDR2 from the germline V gene are SGDLS and YYNGEE. The V end lost 0 bases, the J end lost 6 bases, and 13 bases lay between the germline ends.

This chain joins TRBV10-3 and TRBJ2-7; D may be TRBD2 (8 bases). V gave up 0 bases and J gave up 3 bases, with 15 bases separating them. The CDR3 runs to 16 residues. Germline V gene sequence: CDR1 ENHRY, CDR2 SYGVKD. In DNA, the CDR3 is TGTGCCATCAGTGAGTCTCTTAGCGGGACAGTCTACGAGCAGTACGTC. Its protein is CAISESLSGTVYEQYV.

This chain uses TRBV24-1 with TRBJ2-3, with 8 nucleotides matching TRBD1. CDR1 and CDR2 (germline): KGHDR, SFDVKD. V shed 2 bases and J 3 bases; nucleotides not matched to a gene: 6. The CDR3 sequence is 16 residues long. The DNA for the CDR3 is TGTGCCACCAGTGATTATGACAGGGGACCTACAGATACGCAGTATTTT. Protein product: CATSDYDRGPTDTQYF.

For the CDR3, the DNA is TGTGCCAGCAGCTACACCCCGACGACAAACAACTATGGCTACACCTTC. It codes for CASSYTPTTNNYGYTF. The J gene is TRBJ1-2, the V gene TRBV6-5, with D unclear. The CDR3 is made up of 16 amino acids. Germline V gene data show CDR1 as MNHEY and CDR2 as SVGAGI. The V end was cut by 6 bases, the J end by 2 bases, with 19 bases between.

The CDR3 sequence: CASSLESPFNEQFF. The DNA of the CDR3 is TGTGCCAGCAGTTTAGAGTCCCCTTTCAATGAGCAGTTCTTC. The chain couples TRBV27 to TRBJ2-1; D gene unclear. The CDR3 spans 14 residues. In germline, CDR1 is MNHEY, CDR2 SMNVEV (reference sequence). Trimming pared 2 bases from V and 6 bases from J, leaving 11 bases between.

This clone showed up just a few times. The CDR3 protein is CASTTEGGSTEAFF. The CDR3 DNA reads as TGTGCCAGCACTACCGAGGGAGGTTCCACTGAAGCTTTCTTT. This sequence joins TRBV6-5 and TRBJ1-1; D remains unclear. CDR3 size: 14 residues. Trimming pared 7 bases from V and 4 bases from J, leaving 16 bases between. The V gene's germline CDR1 is MNHEY and CDR2 SVGAGI.

The chain is built from TRBV7-9 and TRBJ1-5; D unresolved. The V end lost 5 bases, the J end lost 4 bases, and 12 bases lay between the germline ends. The CDR3 covers 14 residues. Germline V gene data show CDR1 as SEHNR and CDR2 as FQNEAQ (reference sequence). This CDR3 is CASSRDGLNQPQHF. CDR3 DNA sequence: TGTGCCAGCAGCCGAGACGGACTGAATCAGCCCCAGCATTTT.

Here the CDR3 reads CASSYGLAYEQYV. The CDR3 DNA follows: TGTGCCAGCAGTTACGGCCTAGCCTACGAGCAGTACGTC. The chain couples TRBV6-2 or TRBV6-3 to TRBJ2-7; no reliable D call. CDR3 length: 13 residues. CDR1 and CDR2 (germline): MNHEY, SVGEGT. Trimming removed 2 bases from V and 2 bases from J, with 7 bases in between.

The gene calls are TRBV27 and TRBJ2-3; no reliable D call. Germline lookup yields CDR1 MNHEY and CDR2 SMNVEV (reference sequence). The length of the CDR3 is 15 residues. Trimming left V 7 bases short and J 0 bases short, with 14 bases between. The CDR3, as DNA: TGTGCCAGCATCGCGGATGATACTAGCACAGATACGCAGTATTTT. This sequence encodes CASIADDTSTDTQYF.

There are a few counts of this clone. The chain is built from TRBV5-5 and TRBJ1-5; the D gene is possibly TRBD1 (5 bases). Germline CDR1 reads SGHKS; CDR2 reads YYEKEE (reference sequence). Trimming removed 2 bases at V and 7 bases at J, with 10 bases between. This CDR3 is built from 13 residues. CDR3 protein: CASSFWGEQPQHF. DNA for the CDR3: TGTGCCAGCAGCTTTTGGGGGGAACAGCCCCAGCATTTT.